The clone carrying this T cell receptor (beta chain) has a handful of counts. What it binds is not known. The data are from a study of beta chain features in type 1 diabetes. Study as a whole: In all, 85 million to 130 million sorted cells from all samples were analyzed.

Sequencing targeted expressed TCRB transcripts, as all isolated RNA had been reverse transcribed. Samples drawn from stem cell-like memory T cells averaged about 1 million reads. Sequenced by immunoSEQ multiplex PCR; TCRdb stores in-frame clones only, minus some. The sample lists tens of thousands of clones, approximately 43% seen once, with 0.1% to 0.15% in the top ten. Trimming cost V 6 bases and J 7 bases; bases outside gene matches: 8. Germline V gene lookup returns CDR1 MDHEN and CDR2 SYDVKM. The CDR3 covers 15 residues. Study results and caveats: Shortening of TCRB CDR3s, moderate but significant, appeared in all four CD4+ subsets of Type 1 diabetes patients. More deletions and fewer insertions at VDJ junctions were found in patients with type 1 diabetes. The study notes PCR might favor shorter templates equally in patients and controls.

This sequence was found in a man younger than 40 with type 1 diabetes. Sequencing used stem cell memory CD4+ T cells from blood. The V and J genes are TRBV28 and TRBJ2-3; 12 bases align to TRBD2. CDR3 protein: CASSTLAGGVNTQYF. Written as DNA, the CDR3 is TGTGCCAGCAGCACACTAGCGGGAGGAGTGAATACGCAGTATTTT.